This TCR beta chain emerged from a study of PD-1 blockade in classical Hodgkin lymphoma (dated by TCRdb to between 2020 and 2021). Some background on the complete study: Nivolumab dosing was 3 mg/kg intravenously every 2 weeks, continuing until either disease progression or unacceptable toxicity. To define a peripheral blood immune signature of response to PD-1 blockade in classical Hodgkin lymphoma, the study combined TCR beta sequencing with CyTOF.

Points on this clone: Its binding antigen is unknown. No qualities accompany the bases; no much larger clone lies one base away.

General study outcomes and caveats: The study was limited to a single clinical trial cohort, and causes of repertoire differences, possibly disease activity or prior therapy, remained undefined. Trial patients achieving complete response had baseline diversity similar to newly diagnosed patients, whereas partial responders and progressors had significantly lower diversity. Lower diversity was observed in patients in whom nivolumab was started less than 1 year after ASCT, and these patients were excluded from later analyses so that confounding by immune reconstitution would be avoided. CD4+ but not CD8+ TCR diversity rose significantly by C4D1 (p=0.0027 vs p=0.16), most apparent in complete responders (p=0.02). Baseline TCR diversity was reported to be lower in newly diagnosed patients than in healthy donors, and even lower in relapsed/refractory patients.

The CDR3, cysteine through phenylalanine, is 15 amino acids long. Just the 45-base CDR3 DNA is kept, in frame starting at base 1. The germline V gene encodes CDR1 MNHEY and CDR2 SVGAGI. The V and J ends are trimmed by 5 bases and 3 bases, leaving 16 bases between them. The time point label of this sample denotes: cycle 1 day 1 (C1D1), immediately before nivolumab initiation. Relapse after autologous stem cell transplantation had occurred in all trial patients, and cohorts A, B and C were distinguished by prior brentuximab vedotin exposure. The trial cohort included 50 to 60 patients with relapsed/refractory classical Hodgkin lymphoma, and each patient had a best overall response of complete response, partial response or progressive disease. In the multi-cohort phase II CheckMate 205 trial, trial patients received single-agent nivolumab. An independent review committee assessed best overall response by applying the 2007 International Working Group response criteria. Trial PBMCs were obtained immediately prior to nivolumab initiation (C1D1) and on therapy at cycle 2 day 1 and cycle 4 day 1. Peripheral blood was collected in 8 mL Vacutainer Cell Preparation Tubes, from which PBMCs were isolated by centrifugation and then cryopreserved.

Genomic DNA was isolated using the Qiagen DNeasy kit from unsorted PBMCs as well as from negatively selected CD4+ and CD8+ fractions. TCR beta CDR3 regions were amplified by immunoSEQ multiplex PCR using primers annealing to V and J segments. A synthetic immune receptor repertoire was used to minimize amplification bias, and any remaining bias was removed computationally after sequencing. Regarding the original processing steps: Custom Python scripts were used to quantify repertoire diversity as the Shannon entropy index. Unsorted, CD4+ and CD8+ repertoires were analyzed separately, except for combined analyses in which CD4+ and CD8+ sequences were merged in silico. A clone was considered expanded if an increase in frequency of at least 2-fold after treatment relative to C1D1 was found, and a pseudocount of 0.5 was applied to clones undetected at baseline. Singleton clones were defined as clones with 0 or 1 copy at C1D1, and non-singleton clones were defined as clones with 2 or more copies. Clones expanded in unsorted samples were assigned a CD4+, CD8+ or unknown annotation through matching of protein sequences in sorted samples from the same patient. Wilcoxon tests on paired samples were used to test diversity changes from C1D1 to C4D1. TCRdb took over this immuneACCESS table, retaining in-frame rearrangements with V and J assigned. Such tables are incomplete; in checked studies, under half of the missing clones stem from an unresolved V gene, and the remainder is unexplained. The DNA was the basis for D and trimming; V, J and clone size are from that table. The sample table records approximately 84,000 clones; around 86% of these occur just once. Less than 25% of the sample comes from the top ten.

The sample here was peripheral blood mononuclear cells (PBMCs), taken at baseline. The sequence joins TRBV6-5 to TRBJ1-2; no confident D gene assignment can be made. The source is a human donor with classical Hodgkin lymphoma. In nucleotide form, the sequence is TGTGCCAGCAGTATCAGACTGAGCTTGGACTATGGCTACACCTTC. It specifies CASSIRLSLDYGYTF.